This TCR beta chain was obtained from a study of blood T cell repertoires in COVID-19. Study overall: Spain, Italy and the United States supplied samples that represented acute and convalescent COVID-19.

CDR3 length equals 16 residues. V shed 3 bases and J 8 bases; nucleotides not matched to a gene: 8. Germline loops: CDR1 LGHNA, CDR2 YSLEER. This clone turned up a few times. In the authors' methods: Estimation of nucleated cell counts was performed using reference gene primer amplification. The table came from immunoSEQ multiplex PCR; TCRdb's copy has only in-frame clones and leaves some out. V, J and clone size derive from that table, while D and trimming were established from the DNA sequence. The sample lists around 70,000 clones, 80% occurring once. The TCR was taken from a man in his 70s who had recovered from COVID-19. The chain uses TRBV4-3 and TRBJ1-4; the match to TRBD1 covers 11 bases. Sequenced input: peripheral blood. CDR3 coding DNA: TGCGCCAGCAGCCAGTTACCGGGACAGGGGGGAGAAAAACTGTTTTTT. The encoded protein is CASSQLPGQGGEKLFF.